The clone carrying this T cell receptor (beta chain) was detected many times. Its antigen is unidentified. TCRdb processed the 5' RACE reads anew with MiXCR; each CDR3 protein has one entry. Of about 340,000 distinct CDR3 sequences in the sample, over 9% were seen once. V lost 10 bases to trimming and J lost 4 bases; unmatched junction nucleotides: 9. Per germline, CDR1 SGHAT and CDR2 FQNNGV. The CDR3 is 14 amino acids. Everyone who donated was a healthy Caucasian. These data belong to a study of identical twins. Whole-study results and caveats: Interpretation of the results relied on cross-sectional statistical analysis and not on following the same donors.

The sample was also reused in another study, on yellow fever vaccine responses in identical twins.

Material: CD8+ T cells sorted from blood. The clonotype originates from a young woman in good health. This chain connects TRBV11-2 to TRBJ2-2; TRBD1 aligns across 7 bases. CDR3 region: CATTGARVTGELFF. CDR3 nucleotides: TGTGCCACCACAGGGGCGCGAGTCACCGGGGAGCTGTTTTTT.